These 29 T cell receptor beta chains share one sample of origin, sequenced in a study of T cells after yellow fever vaccination. TCRdb passed the 5' RACE reads through MiXCR, listing each CDR3 protein once. This sample has approximately 550,000 distinct CDR3 sequences, with around 21% found just once. The sequenced sample was PBMCs, obtained 15 days after the yellow fever booster vaccination. The receptors originated from a man aged 25-45 years who received the YFV17D yellow fever vaccine.

The rearrangement uses TRBV7-6 and TRBJ2-1; TRBD2 matches 13 bases. Germline V gives CDR1 SGHVS, CDR2 FNYEAQ. The V segment lost 1 base and the J segment 9 bases; nucleotides outside the gene matches: 6. The CDR3 is 16 residues long. For the CDR3, the DNA is TGTGCCAGCAGCTTAGACACTAGCGGGAGGGCCGGTGAGCAGTTCTTC. Translation gives CASSLDTSGRAGEQFF.

This clonotype was seen many times. CDR3 nucleotide sequence: TGTGCCAGCAGCTTAAGGGCCGGGGAGACCCAGTACTTC. Its translation is CASSLRAGETQYF. V is TRBV7-2 and J is TRBJ2-5; D gene uncertain. The CDR3 sequence is 13 residues long. V lost 2 bases and J lost 5, with 9 bases in between. The germline V gene has CDR1 SGHTA and CDR2 FQGNSA.

This clonotype was seen only a few times. This chain links TRBV20-1 with TRBJ2-1; 8 positions match TRBD2. With V trimmed by 6 bases and J by 2 bases, 9 bases remained unmatched. Germline V CDR1 and CDR2: DFQATT, SNEGSKA (reference sequence). The CDR3 spans 15 residues. This CDR3 reads CSAGEEAGAYNEQFF. CDR3 nucleotides: TGCAGTGCCGGCGAGGAAGCGGGAGCCTACAATGAGCAGTTCTTC.

This clonotype was picked up one time. One end of the junction fails to match germline, which may point to a read error. The J gene is TRBJ2-1, the V gene TRBV12-3 or TRBV12-4; D may be TRBD1 (6 bases). The CDR3 is 13 amino acids. CDR3 residues: CASSSDRSPAGVF. The CDR3 DNA reads TGTGCCAGCAGTTCCGACAGGAGCCCTGCCGGGGTCTTC.

This clonotype was counted only a few times. The chain employs TRBV12-3 or TRBV12-4 and TRBJ2-6; D call uncertain. The CDR3 length is 16 residues. Trimming shortened V by 2 bases and J by 4 bases, and 12 bases separated the two germline ends. The CDR3 is CASSLYGERGANVLTF. The DNA for the CDR3 is TGTGCCAGCAGTTTATATGGTGAGAGGGGGGCCAACGTCCTGACTTTC.

This clonotype was seen more than once but under ten times. The V call is TRBV5-5, the J call TRBJ2-7; D call uncertain. V was trimmed by 4 bases and J by 3 bases, leaving 17 bases between them. The CDR3 spans 15 residues. The germline gives CDR1 SGHKS, CDR2 YYEKEE (reference sequence). The CDR3 bases are TGTGCCAGCAGCCCAACGAGTAACAGTGGCTACGAGCAGTACTTC. This codes for CASSPTSNSGYEQYF.

The chain links TRBV15 to TRBJ2-6; 8 bases map to TRBD2. V was pared by 2 bases and J by 1 base, with 1 base of the junction left unmatched. The CDR3 runs to 16 residues. Germline CDR1 LNHNV, CDR2 YYDKDF (reference sequence). Here the CDR3 reads CATSRSGGSGANVLTF. The CDR3 DNA follows: TGTGCCACCAGCAGATCGGGGGGGTCTGGGGCCAACGTCCTGACTTTC.

The V call is TRBV19, the J call TRBJ1-4; 9 bases line up with TRBD1. Germline V gene sequence: CDR1 LNHDA, CDR2 SQIVND (reference sequence). The CDR3 has 15 amino acids. The J segment lost 3 bases and the V segment lost 6 bases, leaving 5 bases of the junction unmatched. CDR3 in amino acids: CASRLGTGSNEKLFF. The CDR3 DNA follows: TGTGCCAGTAGACTCGGGACAGGGTCTAATGAAAAACTGTTTTTT.

The chain combines TRBV7-6 with TRBJ2-3; tentatively, D is TRBD1 (6 bases). This CDR3 is built from 14 residues. Germline V gene data show CDR1 as SGHVS and CDR2 as FNYEAQ. Trimming pared 3 bases from V and 0 bases from J, leaving 7 bases between. The CDR3 reads CASSFDRSTDTQYF. The DNA of the CDR3 is TGTGCCAGCAGCTTCGACAGGAGCACAGATACGCAGTATTTT.

This clonotype has more than one count but fewer than ten. The chain recombines TRBV10-3 with TRBJ2-5, with D possibly matching TRBD2 (5 bases). V lost 2 bases, J lost 4 bases, and 17 bases lay in between. CDR1 is ENHRY and CDR2 is SYGVKD in the germline V gene. This CDR3 is built from 16 residues. The DNA for the CDR3 is TGTGCCATCAGTGAGGGTTTCGGGCAGGCGGGAGAGACCCAGTACTTC. Protein product: CAISEGFGQAGETQYF.

This chain links TRBV7-6 with TRBJ1-4, with a possible D match to TRBD1 (6 bases). V was pared by 5 bases and J by 8 bases, with 15 bases between. The length of the CDR3 is 14 residues. CDR1 and CDR2 from the germline V gene are SGHVS and FNYEAQ. The CDR3 nucleotides are TGTGCCAGCAGCCCAGGCAGGGGCACCGAAAAACTGTTTTTT. This gives the protein CASSPGRGTEKLFF.

This clonotype occurred a few times. The chain links TRBV12-5 to TRBJ2-2; no firm D call. The CDR3 consists of 13 residues. CDR1 is LGHNT, CDR2 FRNRAP, per germline. The V end lost 3 bases, the J end lost 2 bases, and 4 bases lay between the germline ends. In DNA form, the CDR3 reads TGTGCTAGTGGTTTACCTAACACCGGGGAGCTGTTTTTT. It codes for CASGLPNTGELFF.

This clonotype has only a few counts. V usage is TRBV2 and J usage is TRBJ2-1, with D uncertain. Germline values: CDR1 SNHLY, CDR2 FYNNEI. The CDR3 is 14 residues long. V lost 6 bases, J lost 0 bases, and 9 bases lay in between. In DNA form, the CDR3 reads TGTGCCAGCAGCTCGGAAGGCTCCTACAATGAGCAGTTCTTC. Its translation: CASSSEGSYNEQFF.

V and J are TRBV30 and TRBJ2-7, with TRBD2 matching over 7 bases. Germline-derived CDR1 and CDR2 are GTSNPN and SVGIG (reference sequence). Losses at the gene ends were 3 bases for V and 2 bases for J; bases not matched to a gene: 10. The CDR3 has 15 amino acids. CDR3 sequence reads: CAWRRQGTTTYEQYF. The CDR3, as DNA: TGTGCCTGGAGACGGCAAGGGACTACTACCTACGAGCAGTACTTC.

This clonotype was counted a few times. The chain employs TRBV7-2 and TRBJ2-7; D ambiguous. From germline, CDR1 is SGHTA and CDR2 FQGNSA. V lost 5 bases, J lost 3 bases, and 14 bases lay in between. The CDR3 is 14 amino acids. The CDR3 sequence: CASSLVRKGYEQYF. For the CDR3, the DNA is TGTGCCAGCAGCCTAGTCCGAAAAGGCTACGAGCAGTACTTC.

The CDR3 is CSATGFPSTGANVLTF. The CDR3 DNA reads TGCAGTGCTACAGGATTCCCCAGCACTGGGGCCAACGTCCTGACTTTC. This sequence joins TRBV20-1 and TRBJ2-6; D gene uncertain. The CDR3 has 16 residues. Trimming shortened V by 4 bases and J by 2 bases, and 15 bases separated the two germline ends. The germline V gene encodes CDR1 DFQATT and CDR2 SNEGSKA (reference sequence).

Points on this clonotype: At one of its ends the junction is not consistent with the germline gene, which may arise from a read error. V and J are TRBV7-2 and TRBJ2-5; the match to TRBD2 covers 8 bases. Germline V lookup: CDR1 SGHTA, CDR2 FQGNSA. The CDR3 contains 16 residues. The CDR3 DNA reads as TGTGCCAGCACCTTAGCCGGCGGGAGGACGGTTGAGACCCAGTACTTC. It encodes CASTLAGGRTVETQYF.

The genes are TRBV7-6 and TRBJ2-7, with D possibly matching TRBD2 (5 bases). Trimming left V 1 base short and J 4 bases short, with 11 bases between. The CDR3 has 14 residues. Germline V lookup: CDR1 SGHVS, CDR2 FNYEAQ. In DNA form, the CDR3 reads TGTGCCAGCAGCTTAGAAGTAGAGGGTTACGAGCAGTACTTC. This translates into CASSLEVEGYEQYF.

The V and J genes are TRBV7-2 and TRBJ2-5; D is perhaps TRBD1 (5 bases). CDR1 is SGHTA and CDR2 is FQGNSA in the germline V gene. This CDR3 comprises 13 residues. V was cut by 8 bases and J by 1 base, with 11 bases left in between. CDR3 coding DNA: TGTGCCAGCGGCCGACAGTTCCAAGAGACCCAGTACTTC. It translates to CASGRQFQETQYF.

The CDR3 here is CSVDQGKQYF. The CDR3 DNA follows: TGCAGCGTTGACCAGGGAAAGCAGTACTTC. The V and J genes are TRBV29-1 and TRBJ2-7; possibly TRBD1 for D (5 bases). Trimming stripped 3 bases from V and 8 bases from J, with 8 bases between. The germline gives CDR1 SQVTM, CDR2 ANQGSEA. The CDR3 length is 10 residues.

This clonotype was found many times. The CDR3 nucleotides are TGTGCCAGCAGTTTAAGCGGGACTAGCGGGTACGAGCAGTACTTC. This gives the protein CASSLSGTSGYEQYF. The V gene is TRBV12-3 or TRBV12-4, the J gene TRBJ2-7, with 12 bases identical to TRBD2. V shed 2 bases and J 4 bases; nucleotides not matched to a gene: 3. CDR3 length: 15 amino acids.

This clonotype has just a few counts. The J gene is TRBJ2-3, the V gene TRBV20-1; 10 nucleotides align to TRBD2. The CDR3 covers 15 residues. In germline, CDR1 is DFQATT, CDR2 SNEGSKA (reference sequence). Trimming at V came to 5 bases and at J to 4 bases, leaving 9 bases not matched to a gene. CDR3 protein: CSAQLAGRGADTQYF. CDR3 DNA: TGCAGTGCTCAACTAGCGGGAAGGGGCGCAGATACGCAGTATTTT.

This chain uses TRBV4-3 with TRBJ1-2; TRBD1 matches at 8 bases. The germline V gene has CDR1 LGHNA and CDR2 YSLEER. V trimming: 4 bases; J trimming: 8 bases; junction bases outside the gene matches: 9. CDR3 length: 14 residues. CDR3: CASSRADRAVGYTF. The CDR3 coding sequence is TGCGCCAGCAGCCGGGCGGACAGGGCGGTCGGCTACACCTTC.

V gene TRBV7-8 combines with J gene TRBJ2-7; tentatively, D is TRBD2 (5 bases). Trimming shortened V by 1 base and J by 3 bases, and 13 bases separated the two germline ends. The germline gives CDR1 SGHVS, CDR2 FQNEAQ. The CDR3 length is 15 residues. Here the CDR3 reads CASSLVSSLGYEQYF. CDR3 nucleotides: TGTGCCAGCAGCTTAGTCTCTAGCTTGGGCTACGAGCAGTACTTC.

This clonotype was seen a few times. The chain has TRBV20-1 and TRBJ2-1, with 7 nucleotides matching TRBD1. The length of the CDR3 is 15 residues. The junction had 11 bases not matched to a gene; V was cut back by 3 bases and J by 6 bases. Germline V gives CDR1 DFQATT, CDR2 SNEGSKA (reference sequence). The CDR3 sequence is CSASQTGLKVNEQFF. For the CDR3, the DNA is TGCAGTGCTAGCCAGACAGGGCTTAAAGTCAATGAGCAGTTCTTC.

In this sample, this clonotype turned up a few times. The CDR3 sequence is CASSLRVGVHEQYF. The CDR3 DNA sequence: TGTGCCAGCAGTTTGCGGGTGGGAGTCCACGAGCAGTACTTC. The rearrangement uses TRBV12-3 or TRBV12-4 and TRBJ2-7; D perhaps matches TRBD2 (5 bases). V gave up 3 bases and J gave up 5 bases, with 14 bases separating them. The CDR3 has 14 amino acids.

The rearrangement links TRBV7-2 to TRBJ2-1; the D is unclear. There are 14 residues in the CDR3. The V and J ends lost 6 bases and 6 bases respectively, with 15 bases between them. The germline CDR1 and CDR2 sequences are SGHTA and FQGNSA. CDR3 DNA: TGTGCCAGCAGTAACTTGGGTCCGCGCAATGAGCAGTTCTTC. Amino acids: CASSNLGPRNEQFF. The full variable domain, rest sourced from reference TRBV7-2 and TRBJ2-1, is GAGVSQSPSNKVTEKGKDVELRCDPISGHTALYWYRQSLGQGLEFLIYFQGNSAPDKSGLPSDRFSAERTGGSVSTLTIQRTQQEDSAVYLCASSNLGPRNEQFFGPGTRLTVL.

This chain uses TRBV7-2 with TRBJ2-1; D call uncertain. V was clipped by 5 bases and J by 10 bases, with 18 bases between them. Germline CDR1 reads SGHTA; CDR2 reads FQGNSA. The CDR3 length is 14 residues. CDR3 residues: CASSVSWAPVEQFF. In DNA, the CDR3 is TGTGCCAGCAGCGTAAGCTGGGCCCCAGTAGAGCAGTTCTTC.

This clonotype was detected a few times. The rearrangement uses TRBV28 and TRBJ1-5; D is undetermined. V gave up 7 bases and J gave up 5 bases, with 9 bases separating them. This CDR3 spans 12 amino acids. Germline values: CDR1 MDHEN, CDR2 SYDVKM. This CDR3 reads CASTSLYQPQHF. The CDR3 DNA sequence: TGTGCCAGCACATCGTTATATCAGCCCCAGCATTTT.